This T cell receptor beta chain was observed in a study of blood T cell repertoires in COVID-19. The table came from immunoSEQ multiplex PCR; TCRdb's copy has only in-frame clones and leaves some out. The sample records 200,000 to 300,000 clones, 86% being singletons. Per germline, CDR1 MGHDK and CDR2 SYGVNS. This CDR3 is 14 amino acids long. Trimming removed 5 bases from V and 5 bases from J; junction bases left unmatched: 7. This chain connects TRBV25-1 to TRBJ2-5; 8 bases match TRBD1. This TCR was sampled from a man aged 60-69 years with acute or convalescent COVID-19. Sequencing used peripheral blood. Written as DNA, the CDR3 is TGTGCCAGCAGTTCGACAGGGGTGGGCGAGACCCAGTACTTC. Its translation: CASSSTGVGETQYF.